A single sample gave rise to the 15 T cell receptor beta chains below, sequenced in a study of CXCR3-negative and CXCR3-positive naive CD8 T cells. Study-wide findings and caveats: CXCR3-negative naive cells had less hydrophobic TRB CDR3s than did CXCR3-positive naive cells.

The authors prepared UMI-labeled TRB cDNA libraries by 5' RACE. TCRdb derives one entry per CDR3 protein from the 5' RACE reads, leaving out DNA. Its listing shows under 60,000 distinct CDR3 sequences. For these TCRs, the target antigens are not known. The sequencing sample was made of naive CXCR3+ CD8+ T cells from blood. Subset here: CD45RO-CCR7+CD27+CD95- naive CD8+ T cells expressing CXCR3 (TNR3+). These receptors all come from a human donor in good health. Some clones in this sample may be carry-over from other donors' samples.

This chain joins TRBV6-6 and TRBJ2-7; TCRdb designates TRBD1, a call that cannot be tested without DNA. From germline, CDR1 is MNHNY and CDR2 SVGAGI (reference sequence). The CDR3 length is 15 residues. The CDR3 spells CASSYSAGGTYEQYF.

The chain uses TRBV6-2 or TRBV6-3 and TRBJ2-1; the D call of TRBD2 rests on TCRdb alone, since no DNA is present to check it. The CDR3 has 15 residues. Germline V gene lookup returns CDR1 MNHEY and CDR2 SVGEGT. The CDR3 here is CASSVAGDRYNEQFF.

The rearrangement joins TRBV5-4 to TRBJ2-1; the TCRdb D gene call, TRBD1, has no DNA to confirm it. The V gene's germline CDR1 is SGHNT and CDR2 YYREEE (reference sequence). The CDR3 length is 17 residues. CDR3 in amino acids: CASSPSPFLSSYNEQFF.

V is TRBV4-3 and J is TRBJ2-7; the D call of TRBD2 rests on TCRdb alone, since no DNA is present to check it. CDR1 is LGHNA, CDR2 YSLEER, per germline. CDR3 length equals 17 residues. This CDR3 is CASSQDKSSGWAYEQYF.

V and J are TRBV13 and TRBJ2-5; no DNA is available, so the TRBD2 call from TCRdb remains unchecked. CDR1 and CDR2 from the germline V gene are PRHDT and FYEKMQ (reference sequence). CDR3 length: 16 residues. CDR3 loop: CASSPRTSGVVETQYF.

The rearrangement joins TRBV7-2 to TRBJ2-1; TCRdb gives TRBD1 as the D gene, but with no DNA this cannot be confirmed. The V gene's germline CDR1 is SGHTA and CDR2 FQGNSA. The CDR3 sequence is 16 residues long. The CDR3 reads CASSHGGTGPYNEQFF.

The gene calls are TRBV7-9 and TRBJ1-6; TCRdb indicates TRBD1, and absent DNA this call remains unverified. The CDR3 loop spans 14 amino acids. Per germline, CDR1 SEHNR and CDR2 FQNEAQ (reference sequence). CDR3 protein: CASSWGQGNSPLHF. The full variable domain, in which reference TRBV7-9 and TRBJ1-6 provide the parts outside the CDR3, is DTGVSQNPRHKITKRGQNVTFRCDPISEHNRLYWYRQTLGQGPEFLTYFQNEAQLEKSRLLSDRFSAERPKGSFSTLEIQRTEQGDSAMYLCASSWGQGNSPLHFGNGTRLTVT.

This sequence joins TRBV24-1 and TRBJ2-3; TCRdb's D call, TRBD1, is unchecked because there is no DNA. CDR3 length: 15 amino acids. Germline V CDR1 and CDR2: KGHDR, SFDVKD. The CDR3 spells CATSDRGEVADTQYF.

The CDR3 reads CASSQGLAGGNEQFF. The chain uses TRBV3-1 and TRBJ2-1; TCRdb reports TRBD2, a call that lacks DNA to check it against. Germline CDR1 LGHDT, CDR2 YNNKEL (reference sequence). This CDR3 region has 15 residues.

V is TRBV4-2 and J is TRBJ1-5. CDR3 length equals 13 residues. Germline CDR1 LGHNA, CDR2 YNFKEQ. CDR3 in amino acids: CASSQGGNQPQHF.

This chain joins TRBV11-2 and TRBJ1-4; TCRdb gives TRBD1 as the D gene, but with no DNA this cannot be confirmed. Germline V gene lookup returns CDR1 SGHAT and CDR2 FQNNGV. This CDR3 has 15 residues. The CDR3 is CASSSEGVSNEKLFF.

The chain links TRBV6-4 to TRBJ1-1. This CDR3 contains 11 residues. Germline V lookup: CDR1 MRHNA, CDR2 SNTAGT. The CDR3 loop is CASSEGGVAFF.

J is TRBJ2-7 and V is TRBV28; TCRdb selects TRBD1, and the lack of DNA leaves this call unchecked. The CDR3 runs to 17 residues. CDR1 and CDR2 (germline): MDHEN, SYDVKM. CDR3 amino acids: CASSLQEGTGGSYEQYF.

The genes are TRBV7-2 and TRBJ2-7; lacking DNA, the TRBD1 call made by TCRdb goes unchecked. The germline CDR1 and CDR2 sequences are SGHTA and FQGNSA. The CDR3 is 14 residues long. The CDR3 reads CASSTTGDGLEQYF. Supplemented by reference TRBV7-2 and TRBJ2-7, the full variable domain reads GAGVSQSPSNKVTEKGKDVELRCDPISGHTALYWYRQSLGQGLEFLIYFQGNSAPDKSGLPSDRFSAERTGGSVSTLTIQRTQQEDSAVYLCASSTTGDGLEQYFGPGTRLTVT.

The chain carries TRBV29-1 and TRBJ2-5; the TCRdb D gene call, TRBD1, has no DNA to confirm it. The germline V gene encodes CDR1 SQVTM and CDR2 ANQGSEA. CDR3 length: 14 residues. The CDR3 loop reads CSTESGRGLETQYF.